In this sample, the clone carrying this TCR beta chain turned up many times. Antigen unknown. RNA transcripts served as the template for amplifying TCR beta CDR3 regions. HTBI primers drove first-round RT-PCR of the TCR CDR3. TCRdb reanalysed the multiplex PCR reads using MiXCR and keeps one entry per CDR3 protein. The sample includes 220,000 or so distinct CDR3 sequences, around 17% of them seen just once. The data originate from a study of T cells in Graves' hyperthyroidism and ophthalmopathy. Overall study findings and caveats: Most thyroid clonotypes with frequency above 0.001 were detected in blood. Separating ophthalmopathy from stable hyperthyroidism was achieved by a 13 V-J model.

CDR3 length equals 14 residues. The V gene lost 5 bases and the J gene lost 5 bases, with 15 bases spanning the gap. In germline, CDR1 is SEHNR, CDR2 FQNEAQ (reference sequence). Not enrolled were patients with uncontrolled infection, other autoimmune disease, pregnancy or lactation. Each diagnosis was grounded in clinical symptoms, serum thyroxine and TRAb, thyroid ultrasound, and orbital computed tomography. This sequence originates from a woman under 30 with Graves' ophthalmopathy. The sequencing input was blood. The genes are TRBV7-9 and TRBJ2-5; a possible D gene is TRBD2 (6 bases). CDR3 nucleotide sequence: TGTGCCAGCAGCCCCGGGGCGGGGATGGAGACCCAGTACTTC. It codes for CASSPGAGMETQYF.